These 18 T cell receptor beta chains originate from one sample sequenced in a study of blood T cell repertoires in COVID-19. Using immunoSEQ multiplex PCR, the repertoire was profiled, and TCRdb retains in-frame clones only, with some absent. The sample yields about 90,000 clones, 76% seen once. Material: peripheral blood. Receptors originate from a man between 65 and 85 years old with acute or convalescent COVID-19.

The rearrangement joins TRBV5-1 to TRBJ1-3, with D tentatively TRBD1 (5 bases). CDR1 is SGHRS, CDR2 YFSETQ, per germline. CDR3 length: 15 amino acids. Trimming left V 4 bases short and J 0 bases short, with 11 bases between. CDR3 DNA: TGCGCCAGCAGCCGGGACTCCCGCTCTGGAAACACCATATATTTT. Encoded protein: CASSRDSRSGNTIYF.

The gene calls are TRBV5-1 and TRBJ1-2; D is undetermined. The germline V gene encodes CDR1 SGHRS and CDR2 YFSETQ. V lost 1 base and J lost 0, with 10 bases in between. The CDR3 consists of 15 residues. The CDR3 sequence is CASSLLSLANYGYTF. The DNA for the CDR3 is TGCGCCAGCAGCTTGCTATCTCTAGCTAACTATGGCTACACCTTC. The full variable domain, its missing parts supplied by reference TRBV5-1 and TRBJ1-2, is KAGVTQTPRYLIKTRGQQVTLSCSPISGHRSVSWYQQTPGQGLQFLFEYFSETQRNKGNFPGRFSGRQFSNSRSEMNVSTLELGDSALYLCASSLLSLANYGYTFGSGTRLTVV.

The J gene is TRBJ2-2, the V gene TRBV4-1, with 12 bases matching TRBD2. The CDR3 contains 15 residues. Germline lookup yields CDR1 MGHRA and CDR2 YSYEKL. Trimming took 0 bases from V and 8 from J; bases not matched to a gene: 1. The CDR3 here is CASSQDTSGRGELFF. The CDR3 DNA follows: TGCGCCAGCAGCCAAGATACTAGCGGGAGGGGGGAGCTGTTTTTT.

The count of this clone is one. This CDR3 reads CAWSLSPGDEQYV. For the CDR3, the DNA is TGTGCCTGGAGTCTGAGTCCGGGGGACGAGCAGTACGTC. The J gene is TRBJ2-7, the V gene TRBV30; possibly TRBD2 for D (6 bases). The CDR3 loop spans 13 amino acids. Per germline, CDR1 GTSNPN and CDR2 SVGIG (reference sequence). V lost 2 bases to trimming and J lost 5 bases, with 13 bases between them.

In its sample, this clone was seen a few times. In nucleotides, the CDR3 is TGTGCCAGCAGCTTCCACCAGGGGATGAACACTGAAGCTTTCTTT. This gives the protein CASSFHQGMNTEAFF. This rearrangement joins TRBV5-8 to TRBJ1-1, with D possibly matching TRBD1 (6 bases). The CDR3 runs 15 residues. From germline, CDR1 is SGHTS and CDR2 YDEGEE. With 2 bases removed from V and 0 bases from J, the gap between germline ends came to 11 bases.

Comments on this clone: Other DNA sequences in this specimen translate into the identical CDR3. The V call is TRBV28, the J call TRBJ2-7; 11 bases are a match to TRBD1. The CDR3 loop spans 14 amino acids. Germline CDR1 is MDHEN and CDR2 is SYDVKM. The V segment lost 5 bases and the J segment 4 bases; nucleotides outside the gene matches: 4. DNA for the CDR3: TGTGCCAGCAGTGGGACAGGGGGTCGGTACGAGCAGTACTTC. Translated: CASSGTGGRYEQYF.

The CDR3 region has the DNA TGTGCCAGCAGTGAGCCTCTAGCGGGGGTGACAGATACGCAGTATTTT. The encoded protein is CASSEPLAGVTDTQYF. The J gene is TRBJ2-3, the V gene TRBV25-1, with TRBD2 matching 10 bases. The trim removed 3 bases at V and 3 bases at J, leaving 6 bases unmatched. Germline CDR1 reads MGHDK; CDR2 reads SYGVNS. CDR3 size: 16 residues.

This clone has only a few counts. The J gene is TRBJ1-2, the V gene TRBV28; 8 nucleotides line up with TRBD1. The V segment lost 1 base and the J segment 6 bases; nucleotides outside the gene matches: 7. Per germline, CDR1 MDHEN and CDR2 SYDVKM. This CDR3 region has 15 residues. CDR3 nucleotide sequence: TGTGCCAGCAGTTTATTTAGACAGGGGAGGGATGGCTACACCTTC. It specifies CASSLFRQGRDGYTF.

There are a few counts of this clone. This chain links TRBV9 with TRBJ2-2; possible D gene TRBD2, 6 bases. Germline CDR1 is SGDLS and CDR2 is YYNGEE. The CDR3 contains 16 residues. The V and J ends lost 0 bases and 4 bases respectively, with 13 bases between them. CDR3 sequence (DNA): TGTGCCAGCAGCGTAGGAGAGCGGGTGAGCACCGGGGAGCTGTTTTTT. Its protein product is CASSVGERVSTGELFF.

V is TRBV28 and J is TRBJ2-7, with TRBD1 as a possible D gene (5 bases). CDR1 is MDHEN and CDR2 is SYDVKM in the germline V gene. Trimming removed 9 bases from V and 3 bases from J, with 15 bases in between. CDR3 length equals 13 residues. The chain's CDR3 is CASRPGHRYEQYV. The CDR3 coding sequence is TGTGCCAGTCGCCCAGGGCACCGCTACGAGCAGTACGTC.

V and J are TRBV6-5 and TRBJ2-3; a weak D match, TRBD2 (6 bases). Germline CDR1 reads MNHEY; CDR2 reads SVGAGI. The CDR3 runs 12 residues. Here the CDR3 reads CATGDATDTQYF. The CDR3 DNA reads as TGTGCGACGGGAGACGCCACAGATACGCAGTATTTT.

The genes are TRBV4-1 and TRBJ2-2; D call uncertain. V lost 1 base to trimming and J lost 2 bases, with 5 bases between them. CDR3 length: 14 residues. Germline CDR1 reads MGHRA; CDR2 reads YSYEKL. CDR3 amino acids: CASSQALNTGELFF. DNA of the CDR3: TGCGCCAGCAGCCAAGCCTTAAACACCGGGGAGCTGTTTTTT.

The V call is TRBV29-1, the J call TRBJ2-7, with 13 bases lining up with TRBD2. CDR3 size: 13 residues. Germline values: CDR1 SQVTM, CDR2 ANQGSEA. The ends lost 6 bases at V and 9 bases at J; junction bases unmatched: 8. DNA for the CDR3: TGCAGCGTCGAGTGGACTAGCGGGAGAAGGCAGTACTTC. Residues: CSVEWTSGRRQYF.

In nucleotides, the CDR3 is TGTGCCAGCAGCGTAAGGACAGGGAGGGCCGGGGAGCTGTTTTTT. It codes for CASSVRTGRAGELFF. The chain recombines TRBV9 with TRBJ2-2; tentatively, D is TRBD1 (8 bases). This CDR3 comprises 15 residues. The germline CDR1 and CDR2 sequences are SGDLS and YYNGEE. Trimming left V 1 base short and J 6 bases short, with 13 bases between.

The chain combines TRBV27 with TRBJ1-1; 9 positions agree with TRBD1. V was pared by 5 bases and J by 4 bases, with 11 bases of the junction left unmatched. CDR1 and CDR2 (germline): MNHEY, SMNVEV (reference sequence). The CDR3 length is 16 residues. In DNA form, the CDR3 reads TGTGCCAGCAGTCCTGCGGACAGGGGCAAAAGCACTGAAGCTTTCTTT. This translates into CASSPADRGKSTEAFF.

This rearrangement joins TRBV12-5 to TRBJ1-4; D is possibly TRBD1 (5 bases). V gave up 1 base and J gave up 3 bases, with 12 bases separating them. The germline V gene has CDR1 LGHNT and CDR2 FRNRAP. CDR3 length equals 16 residues. The CDR3 region has the DNA TGTGCTAGTGGTTTGGGGGGCCGTGGGGCTAATGAAAAACTGTTTTTT. Translated, it gives CASGLGGRGANEKLFF.

This clone occurred once. The genes are TRBV6-5 and TRBJ1-3; TRBD1 matches 7 bases. Germline loops: CDR1 MNHEY, CDR2 SVGAGI. The CDR3 has 16 amino acids. V shed 1 base and J 5 bases; nucleotides not matched to a gene: 8. CDR3 amino acids: CASSYFTTGKRNTIYF. The DNA for the CDR3 is TGTGCCAGCAGTTACTTCACGACAGGGAAAAGAAACACCATATATTTT.

This clone was detected only a few times. The V call is TRBV2, the J call TRBJ1-3; 11 bases line up with TRBD1. Losses at the gene ends were 7 bases for V and 4 bases for J; bases not matched to a gene: 6. Germline V gene data show CDR1 as SNHLY and CDR2 as FYNNEI. The CDR3 is 15 residues long. The CDR3 nucleotides are TGTGCCAGCAAGAGGGACAGGGGGGAAGGAAACACCATATATTTT. Translation: CASKRDRGEGNTIYF.